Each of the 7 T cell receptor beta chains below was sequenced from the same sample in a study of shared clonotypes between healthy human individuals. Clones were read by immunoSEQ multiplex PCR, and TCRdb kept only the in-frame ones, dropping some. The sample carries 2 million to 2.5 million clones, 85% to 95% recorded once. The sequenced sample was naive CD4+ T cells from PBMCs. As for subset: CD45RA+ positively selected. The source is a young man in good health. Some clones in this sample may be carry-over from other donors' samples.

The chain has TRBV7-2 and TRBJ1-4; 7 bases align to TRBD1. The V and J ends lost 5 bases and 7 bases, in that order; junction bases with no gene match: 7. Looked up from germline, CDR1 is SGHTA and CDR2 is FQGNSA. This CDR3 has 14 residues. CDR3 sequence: CASSPRGRVEKLFF. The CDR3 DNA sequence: TGTGCCAGCAGCCCTAGGGGGCGCGTTGAAAAACTGTTTTTT.

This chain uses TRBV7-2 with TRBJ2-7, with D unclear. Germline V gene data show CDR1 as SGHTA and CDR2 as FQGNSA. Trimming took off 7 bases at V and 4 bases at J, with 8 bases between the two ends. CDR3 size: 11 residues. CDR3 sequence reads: CASTGNYEQYF. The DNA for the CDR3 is TGTGCCAGCACCGGAAATTACGAGCAGTACTTC.

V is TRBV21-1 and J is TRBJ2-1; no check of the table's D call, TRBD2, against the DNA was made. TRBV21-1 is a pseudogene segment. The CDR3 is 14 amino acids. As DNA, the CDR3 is TGTGCCACCGCCGGGGGGAGCGACTACAATGAGCAGTTCTTC. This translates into CATAGGSDYNEQFF.

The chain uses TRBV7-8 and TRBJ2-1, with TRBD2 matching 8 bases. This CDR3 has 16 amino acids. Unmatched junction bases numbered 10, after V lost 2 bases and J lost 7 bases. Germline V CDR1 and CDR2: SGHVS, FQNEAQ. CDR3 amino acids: CASSLKFSGNWNEQFF. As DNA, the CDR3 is TGTGCCAGCAGCTTAAAATTTAGCGGGAACTGGAATGAGCAGTTCTTC.

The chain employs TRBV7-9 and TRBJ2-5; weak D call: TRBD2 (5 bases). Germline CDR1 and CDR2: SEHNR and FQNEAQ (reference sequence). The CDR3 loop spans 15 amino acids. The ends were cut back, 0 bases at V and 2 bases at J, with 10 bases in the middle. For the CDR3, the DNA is TGTGCCAGCAGCTTAGCGCCGGGGATACAAGAGACCCAGTACTTC. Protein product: CASSLAPGIQETQYF.

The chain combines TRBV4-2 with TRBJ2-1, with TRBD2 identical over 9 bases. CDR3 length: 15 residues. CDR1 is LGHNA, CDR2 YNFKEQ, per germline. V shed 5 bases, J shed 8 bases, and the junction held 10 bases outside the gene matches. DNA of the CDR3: TGTGCCAGCAGCACGTCCGGGACTAGCATCGATGAGCAGTTCTTC. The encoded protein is CASSTSGTSIDEQFF.

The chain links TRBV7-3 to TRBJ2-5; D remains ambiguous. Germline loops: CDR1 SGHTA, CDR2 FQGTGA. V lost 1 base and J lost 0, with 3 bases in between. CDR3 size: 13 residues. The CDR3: CASSLIDQETQYF. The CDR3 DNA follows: TGTGCCAGCAGCTTAATTGACCAAGAGACCCAGTACTTC.